The 2 T cell receptor beta chains given below trace back to one sample, sequenced in a study of T-cell memory formation after mild COVID-19. TCRdb itself ran the 5' RACE reads through MiXCR, one entry per CDR3 protein. Among 15,000 or so distinct CDR3 sequences listed, approximately 23% were seen once. Source material: PBMCs or a T cell subset sorted from them (not recorded which). The receptors come from a man younger than 30 who had mild COVID-19 (a few samples of this study predate the infection). Cell type and time point are not known.

This clonotype was seen at least ten times. The J gene is TRBJ1-1, the V gene TRBV10-3, with D hard to call. The CDR3 consists of 13 residues. The germline gives CDR1 ENHRY, CDR2 SYGVKD. The germline V and J ends were trimmed by 6 bases and 7 bases, with 15 bases remaining between them. The CDR3 bases are TGTGCCATCAGGACCGGACCATCCCGTGAAGCTTTCTTT. It yields the protein CAIRTGPSREAFF.

This clonotype was observed many times. This chain uses TRBV11-2 with TRBJ1-6, with 11 bases lining up with TRBD1. Germline V gene sequence: CDR1 SGHAT, CDR2 FQNNGV. This CDR3 comprises 15 residues. V trimming: 5 bases; J trimming: 9 bases; junction bases outside the gene matches: 6. This chain's CDR3 is CASSPGDRGSSPLHF. The CDR3 DNA sequence: TGTGCCAGCAGCCCGGGGGACAGGGGGAGTTCACCCCTCCACTTT. The full variable domain, with the rest looked up from reference TRBV11-2 and TRBJ1-6, is EAGVAQSPRYKIIEKRQSVAFWCNPISGHATLYWYQQILGQGPKLLIQFQNNGVVDDSQLPKDRFSAERLKGVDSTLKIQPAKLEDSAVYLCASSPGDRGSSPLHFGNGTRLTVT.